These 11 T cell receptor beta chains share one sample of origin, sequenced in a study of PD-1 blockade in classical Hodgkin lymphoma. This table comes from immunoSEQ multiplex PCR, and its TCRdb copy is limited to in-frame clones, with some not included. The table shows some 45,000 clones, with 88% occurring only once. Every one of the patients relapsed after autologous stem cell transplantation (brentuximab vedotin exposure was variable). The material sequenced was peripheral blood mononuclear cells (PBMCs), taken at baseline. The source is a human donor with classical Hodgkin lymphoma.

The J gene is TRBJ2-1, the V gene TRBV11-1; possibly TRBD2 for D (6 bases). V dropped 1 base and J dropped 5 bases, with 18 bases sitting between them. This CDR3 is 17 amino acids long. Germline V lookup: CDR1 SGHAT, CDR2 FQDESV (reference sequence). The CDR3 nucleotides are TGTGCCAGCAGCTTAGTTTTCGGACTAAATCCCCACAATGAGCAGTTCTTC. Translation gives CASSLVFGLNPHNEQFF.

The rearrangement links TRBV19 to TRBJ2-7; 11 nucleotides align to TRBD1. With 4 bases clipped from V and 6 bases from J, the junction kept 8 bases outside the gene matches. This CDR3 is built from 15 residues. Germline-derived CDR1 and CDR2 are LNHDA and SQIVND (reference sequence). The CDR3 nucleotides read TGTGCCAGTAGTAAAGGGGCGGGACAGGGGGGCGAGCAGTACTTC. Translation gives CASSKGAGQGGEQYF.

The CDR3 DNA follows: TGTGCCAGCAGCTTAGCTTCTTCGGCTACAGATACGCAGTATTTT. Protein: CASSLASSATDTQYF. The V and J genes are TRBV7-2 and TRBJ2-3; D unresolved. This CDR3 region has 15 residues. The V gene lost 0 bases and the J gene lost 3 bases, with 10 bases spanning the gap. Germline CDR1 and CDR2: SGHTA and FQGNSA.

This chain joins TRBV27 and TRBJ2-2, with D possibly being TRBD1 or TRBD2 (6 bases each). CDR1 and CDR2 (germline): MNHEY, SMNVEV (reference sequence). The length of the CDR3 is 13 residues. V was clipped by 4 bases and J by 7 bases, with 10 bases between them. The CDR3 is CASSYKGGGELFF. The CDR3 DNA sequence: TGTGCCAGCAGTTACAAGGGGGGCGGGGAGCTGTTTTTT.

Only a few counts were recorded for this clone. The chain couples TRBV29-1 to TRBJ2-1; 16 nucleotides match TRBD2. J gave up 8 bases and V 4 bases, and 5 bases lay outside the gene matches. CDR3 length equals 15 residues. Per the germline V gene, CDR1 is SQVTM and CDR2 is ANQGSEA. The CDR3 DNA sequence: TGCAGCGTTGTTGGGACTAGCGGGAGGGCTTATGAGCAGTTCTTC. This translates into CSVVGTSGRAYEQFF.

The chain recombines TRBV5-1 with TRBJ1-6; D not certain. Per the germline V gene, CDR1 is SGHRS and CDR2 is YFSETQ. This CDR3 has 14 amino acids. V was pared by 1 base and J by 9 bases, with 11 bases between. The chain's CDR3 is CASSLSAESSPLHF. CDR3 DNA: TGCGCCAGCAGCTTGTCGGCAGAGAGTTCACCCCTCCACTTT.

The chain carries TRBV4-1 and TRBJ1-2, with 9 bases identical to TRBD1. Per the germline V gene, CDR1 is MGHRA and CDR2 is YSYEKL. The CDR3 extends over 14 amino acids. The V and J ends lost 5 bases and 1 base, in that order; junction bases with no gene match: 2. The CDR3 nucleotides read TGCGCCAGCAGCACGGGACAGGGTAACTATGGCTACACCTTC. Protein product: CASSTGQGNYGYTF.

The CDR3 reads CASRMGRNTEAFF. CDR3 DNA: TGTGCCAGCAGAATGGGTAGGAACACTGAAGCTTTCTTT. This rearrangement joins TRBV28 to TRBJ1-1; D unresolved. The CDR3 loop spans 13 amino acids. CDR1 is MDHEN, CDR2 SYDVKM, per germline. Trimming left V 6 bases short and J 1 base short, with 9 bases between.

This clone has only a few counts. CDR3 in amino acids: CASSQGFGGVTDTQYF. The CDR3 coding sequence is TGTGCCAGCAGCCAAGGTTTCGGGGGAGTGACAGATACGCAGTATTTT. The J gene is TRBJ2-3, the V gene TRBV14; TRBD2 might be the D (6 bases). Germline loops: CDR1 SGHDN, CDR2 FVKESK. V gave up 1 base and J gave up 3 bases, with 14 bases separating them. This CDR3 comprises 16 residues.

Details on this clone: Other DNA sequences from this sample encode an identical CDR3 as well. This rearrangement joins TRBV5-1 to TRBJ2-7; TRBD2 matches at 10 bases. Looked up from germline, CDR1 is SGHRS and CDR2 is YFSETQ. The V and J ends lost 3 bases and 4 bases, in that order; junction bases with no gene match: 4. The CDR3 extends over 14 amino acids. The CDR3: CASSWTSGTYEQYF. The CDR3 DNA sequence: TGCGCCAGCAGCTGGACTAGCGGAACTTACGAGCAGTACTTC.

The V call is TRBV11-2, the J call TRBJ2-5, with D unclear. The CDR3 contains 13 residues. Per the germline V gene, CDR1 is SGHAT and CDR2 is FQNNGV. The germline V and J ends were trimmed by 2 bases and 5 bases, with 9 bases remaining between them. The CDR3 protein is CASSLTVLETQYF. CDR3 DNA: TGTGCCAGCAGCTTAACGGTCTTGGAGACCCAGTACTTC.